Following are 27 T cell receptor beta chains from one sample sequenced in a study of T cell responses to AZD1222 COVID-19 vaccine. The protocol was immunoSEQ multiplex PCR, while the TCRdb copy is restricted to in-frame clones and leaves out a portion. The sample lists about 130,000 clones, about 91% occurring once. Sequencing used peripheral blood, obtained on day 0 of AZD1222 vaccination. The receptors derive from an adult in good health.

The rearrangement links TRBV11-2 to TRBJ2-1; 8 bases are shared with TRBD2. The V gene's germline CDR1 is SGHAT and CDR2 FQNNGV. This CDR3 contains 15 residues. V shed 1 base and J 6 bases; nucleotides not matched to a gene: 5. The CDR3 loop reads CASSLGPGLVNEQFF. CDR3 bases: TGTGCCAGCAGCTTAGGCCCGGGACTAGTCAATGAGCAGTTCTTC.

This clone was picked up one time. In nucleotides, the CDR3 is TGTGCCAGCAGCGTAGAGGGGGGATTTAATTCACCCCTCCACTTT. Its protein product is CASSVEGGFNSPLHF. The chain joins TRBV9 to TRBJ1-6, with D possibly being TRBD1 (6 bases). Trimming removed 0 bases from V and 6 bases from J, with 10 bases in between. This CDR3 is built from 15 residues. Germline CDR1 SGDLS, CDR2 YYNGEE. The full variable domain, completed using reference TRBV9 and TRBJ1-6, is DSGVTQTPKHLITATGQRVTLRCSPRSGDLSVYWYQQSLDQGLQFLIQYYNGEERAKGNILERFSAQQFPDLHSELNLSSLELGDSALYFCASSVEGGFNSPLHFGNGTRLTVT.

The chain recombines TRBV19 with TRBJ1-2; TRBD1 matches 7 bases. CDR1 is LNHDA and CDR2 is SQIVND in the germline V gene (reference sequence). CDR3 length: 14 amino acids. The V gene end was trimmed by 7 bases and the J gene end by 4 bases; junction bases not matched to a gene: 9. CDR3 sequence: CASTLRDRVYGYTF. CDR3 bases: TGTGCCAGTACTCTCCGGGACAGAGTCTATGGCTACACCTTC.

This clone was seen a single time. The V gene is TRBV13, the J gene TRBJ2-7; D uncertain. CDR1 is PRHDT and CDR2 is FYEKMQ in the germline V gene (reference sequence). The CDR3 is 15 residues long. Between the trimmed V and J ends, which lost 4 bases and 4 bases, there was a span of 17 bases. CDR3 coding DNA: TGTGCCAGCAGCTCGCCACCTAGGGAACCATACGAGCAGTACTTC. It codes for CASSSPPREPYEQYF.

The chain recombines TRBV4-2 with TRBJ2-3; 12 nucleotides agree with TRBD2. Germline assignment: CDR1 LGHNA and CDR2 YNFKEQ. Trimming took 0 bases from V and 0 from J; bases not matched to a gene: 7. The CDR3 has 19 residues. The CDR3: CASSQEEGGLAGSTDTQYF. Written as DNA, the CDR3 is TGTGCCAGCAGCCAAGAAGAAGGCGGACTAGCGGGGAGCACAGATACGCAGTATTTT.

There are a few counts of this clone. The chain joins TRBV5-6 to TRBJ1-1; D is uncertain. Between the trimmed V and J ends, which lost 0 bases and 5 bases, there was a span of 8 bases. The CDR3 is 13 residues long. Germline CDR1 is SGHDT and CDR2 is YYEEEE. The CDR3 loop is CASSLVTRTEAFF. As DNA, the CDR3 is TGTGCCAGCAGCTTGGTAACACGAACTGAAGCTTTCTTT.

The chain couples TRBV3-1 (or the pseudogene TRBV3-2) to TRBJ1-1, with 7 positions matching TRBD1. The CDR3 has 14 amino acids. Trimming took 3 bases from V and 3 from J; bases not matched to a gene: 4. Germline CDR1 LGHDT, CDR2 YNNKEL (reference sequence). The CDR3 sequence is CASSHLDRDTEAFF. Written as DNA, the CDR3 is TGTGCCAGCAGCCACCTCGACAGGGACACTGAAGCTTTCTTT.

J is TRBJ2-7 and V is TRBV5-4; a possible D gene is TRBD2 (5 bases). The CDR3 loop spans 14 amino acids. The germline V gene encodes CDR1 SGHNT and CDR2 YYREEE (reference sequence). Trimming stripped 1 base from V and 5 bases from J, with 13 bases between. The CDR3 DNA reads as TGTGCCAGCAGCTTGTACGGGATTGCAGACGAGCAGTACTTC. As protein: CASSLYGIADEQYF. The entire variable domain, with the rest obtained from reference TRBV5-4 and TRBJ2-7, is as follows: ETGVTQSPTHLIKTRGQQVTLRCSSQSGHNTVSWYQQALGQGPQFIFQYYREEENGRGNFPPRFSGLQFPNYSSELNVNALELDDSALYLCASSLYGIADEQYFGPGTRLTVT.

The chain uses TRBV19 and TRBJ2-7; tentatively, D is TRBD1 (6 bases). Germline assignment: CDR1 LNHDA and CDR2 SQIVND (reference sequence). This CDR3 region has 14 residues. V dropped 6 bases and J dropped 2 bases, with 14 bases sitting between them. DNA of the CDR3: TGTGCCAGTAGGGGGACAACTCTGGCCTACGAGCAGTACTTC. This codes for CASRGTTLAYEQYF.

The rearrangement links TRBV12-5 to TRBJ1-2; D may be TRBD1 (5 bases). This CDR3 comprises 14 residues. CDR1 is LGHNT, CDR2 FRNRAP, per germline. V lost 2 bases and J 3 bases, leaving 10 bases between the germline ends. The CDR3 nucleotides are TGTGCTAGTGGTTTGAGACAGTCAGACTATGGCTACACCTTC. Protein product: CASGLRQSDYGYTF. The complete variable domain, with remaining parts taken from reference TRBV12-5 and TRBJ1-2, reads DARVTQTPRHKVTEMGQEVTMRCQPILGHNTVFWYRQTMMQGLELLAYFRNRAPLDDSGMPKDRFSAEMPDATLATLKIQPSEPRDSAVYFCASGLRQSDYGYTFGSGTRLTVV.

V gene TRBV10-2 combines with J gene TRBJ1-4, with D perhaps TRBD1 (6 bases). The CDR3 is made up of 15 amino acids. The ends were cut back, 0 bases at V and 7 bases at J, with 12 bases in the middle. Looked up from germline, CDR1 is WSHSY and CDR2 is SAAADI. The CDR3 coding sequence is TGCGCCAGCAGTGAGTCCGCAGGGGCCCGTGAAAAACTGTTTTTT. Protein product: CASSESAGAREKLFF.

The count of this clone is one. This specimen includes other DNA sequences encoding the same CDR3. The CDR3 is CASSRDRGGSPLHF. Here the CDR3 DNA reads TGTGCCAGCAGCAGGGACAGGGGAGGTTCACCCCTCCACTTT. The chain couples TRBV6-5 to TRBJ1-6, with 10 bases identical to TRBD1. Germline V CDR1 and CDR2: MNHEY, SVGAGI. This CDR3 is 14 amino acids long. J gave up 9 bases and V 6 bases, and 5 bases lay outside the gene matches.

The chain recombines TRBV4-3 with TRBJ1-6, with 8 bases matching TRBD1. This CDR3 is 15 amino acids long. V trimming: 2 bases; J trimming: 8 bases; junction bases outside the gene matches: 5. Germline CDR1 is LGHNA and CDR2 is YSLEER. CDR3 sequence: CASSQSGGADSPLHF. DNA of the CDR3: TGCGCCAGCAGCCAATCAGGGGGCGCGGATTCACCCCTCCACTTT.

The chain employs TRBV6-5 and TRBJ1-1, with D unresolved. The CDR3 contains 12 residues. Germline CDR1 is MNHEY and CDR2 is SVGAGI. The V and J ends lost 7 bases and 5 bases respectively, with 11 bases between them. CDR3 residues: CASTAPLTEAFF. The CDR3 DNA follows: TGTGCCAGCACCGCACCCTTGACTGAAGCTTTCTTT.

This chain connects TRBV12-5 to TRBJ2-1, with 10 bases matching TRBD1. The CDR3 runs to 19 residues. Germline V lookup: CDR1 LGHNT, CDR2 FRNRAP. After removal of 2 bases from V and 0 bases from J, the junction contained 10 bases not matched to a gene. CDR3 nucleotide sequence: TGTGCTAGTGGTTTGACAAACCCCGGGACAGGGGCCTCCTACAATGAGCAGTTCTTC. It is translated as CASGLTNPGTGASYNEQFF.

The V gene is TRBV6-6, the J gene TRBJ1-2, with 8 positions matching TRBD1. The CDR3 consists of 15 residues. CDR1 and CDR2 (germline): MNHNY, SVGAGI (reference sequence). V lost 6 bases and J lost 8; bases outside the gene matches: 14. The CDR3 protein is CASSRLGQALEGYTF. CDR3 sequence (DNA): TGTGCCAGCAGCCGTCTGGGACAGGCCCTTGAGGGCTACACCTTC.

The rearrangement links TRBV11-2 to TRBJ1-2; perhaps TRBD1 as D (6 bases). Trimming removed 4 bases from V and 2 bases from J, with 11 bases in between. The CDR3 is 14 amino acids. Germline V gives CDR1 SGHAT, CDR2 FQNNGV. CDR3 loop: CASSSWTVNYGYTF. The DNA of the CDR3 is TGTGCCAGCAGCTCCTGGACAGTAAACTATGGCTACACCTTC.

The chain links TRBV13 to TRBJ1-5; D not certain. The CDR3 contains 15 residues. The V end was cut by 0 bases, the J end by 1 base, with 7 bases between. The germline CDR1 and CDR2 sequences are PRHDT and FYEKMQ (reference sequence). The CDR3 DNA sequence: TGTGCCAGCAGCTTAGGGTATGCAAGCAATCAGCCCCAGCATTTT. Protein: CASSLGYASNQPQHF.

V is TRBV7-9 and J is TRBJ1-2, with 7 nucleotides matching TRBD1. CDR1 is SEHNR, CDR2 FQNEAQ, per germline (reference sequence). CDR3 length: 14 amino acids. V lost 8 bases, J lost 7 bases, and 13 bases stayed unmatched. The CDR3 nucleotides read TGTGCCAGCCAAAGTGAGGTGGCAGGGGGTGGCTACACCTTC. It is translated as CASQSEVAGGGYTF.

The rearrangement joins TRBV12-3 or TRBV12-4 to TRBJ2-5; maybe TRBD1 (5 bases). Between the trimmed V and J ends, which lost 4 bases and 3 bases, there was a span of 6 bases. This CDR3 has 12 amino acids. The CDR3, as DNA: TGTGCCAGCAGTTCCAGGGAAGAGACCCAGTACTTC. Translated: CASSSREETQYF.

The chain carries TRBV4-1 and TRBJ1-6; D remains ambiguous. Trimming took off 5 bases at V and 7 bases at J, with 12 bases between the two ends. The CDR3 totals 14 residues. Germline CDR1 and CDR2: MGHRA and YSYEKL. The CDR3 is CASSSVTPNSPLHF. CDR3 nucleotides: TGCGCCAGCAGCTCCGTTACGCCGAATTCACCCCTCCACTTT.

The rearrangement links TRBV11-2 to TRBJ2-2, with TRBD1 identical over 10 bases. V dropped 2 bases and J dropped 6; count of bases not matched to a gene: 6. This CDR3 comprises 16 residues. The germline gives CDR1 SGHAT, CDR2 FQNNGV. DNA for the CDR3: TGTGCCAGCAGCTTAAATCAGGGACAGGGGTCCGGGGAGCTGTTTTTT. Translating it yields CASSLNQGQGSGELFF.

This rearrangement joins TRBV4-2 to TRBJ1-2; TRBD1 agrees at 9 bases. The J segment lost 3 bases and the V segment lost 3 bases, leaving 14 bases of the junction unmatched. The CDR3 consists of 18 residues. Germline-derived CDR1 and CDR2 are LGHNA and YNFKEQ. CDR3 sequence: CASSHAGTGWGRDYGYTF. CDR3 DNA: TGTGCCAGCAGCCATGCCGGGACAGGGTGGGGGAGGGACTATGGCTACACCTTC.

This chain links TRBV6-5 with TRBJ1-1; TRBD1 matches at 7 bases. The CDR3 contains 14 residues. Trimming cost V 6 bases and J 6 bases; bases outside gene matches: 10. Germline CDR1 reads MNHEY; CDR2 reads SVGAGI. The CDR3 DNA is TGTGCCAGCAGACCCGGGACAGCTGGCGCTGAAGCTTTCTTT. It encodes CASRPGTAGAEAFF.

The gene calls are TRBV10-3 and TRBJ2-5; D possibly uses TRBD1 or TRBD2 (5 bases each). The germline V gene has CDR1 ENHRY and CDR2 SYGVKD. V was cut by 4 bases and J by 5 bases, with 5 bases left in between. The CDR3 runs to 11 residues. CDR3 amino acids: CAISGGETQYF. The CDR3 nucleotides read TGTGCCATCAGTGGGGGGGAGACCCAGTACTTC.

The V gene is TRBV9, the J gene TRBJ2-3; 14 bases agree with TRBD2. Trimming removed 2 bases from V and 0 bases from J; junction bases left unmatched: 17. The germline V gene encodes CDR1 SGDLS and CDR2 YYNGEE. This CDR3 comprises 22 residues. The CDR3 here is CASSVSLLRPGLAGDSTDTQYF. The CDR3 DNA is TGTGCCAGCAGCGTGTCACTCCTCCGGCCGGGACTAGCGGGGGACAGCACAGATACGCAGTATTTT.

The J gene is TRBJ2-3, the V gene TRBV12-3 or TRBV12-4, with 9 bases identical to TRBD1. The J segment lost 8 bases and the V segment lost 8 bases, leaving 5 bases of the junction unmatched. The CDR3 sequence is 12 residues long. DNA for the CDR3: TGTGCCAGCGGGACAGGGCTAGGTACGCAGTATTTT. Translating it yields CASGTGLGTQYF.